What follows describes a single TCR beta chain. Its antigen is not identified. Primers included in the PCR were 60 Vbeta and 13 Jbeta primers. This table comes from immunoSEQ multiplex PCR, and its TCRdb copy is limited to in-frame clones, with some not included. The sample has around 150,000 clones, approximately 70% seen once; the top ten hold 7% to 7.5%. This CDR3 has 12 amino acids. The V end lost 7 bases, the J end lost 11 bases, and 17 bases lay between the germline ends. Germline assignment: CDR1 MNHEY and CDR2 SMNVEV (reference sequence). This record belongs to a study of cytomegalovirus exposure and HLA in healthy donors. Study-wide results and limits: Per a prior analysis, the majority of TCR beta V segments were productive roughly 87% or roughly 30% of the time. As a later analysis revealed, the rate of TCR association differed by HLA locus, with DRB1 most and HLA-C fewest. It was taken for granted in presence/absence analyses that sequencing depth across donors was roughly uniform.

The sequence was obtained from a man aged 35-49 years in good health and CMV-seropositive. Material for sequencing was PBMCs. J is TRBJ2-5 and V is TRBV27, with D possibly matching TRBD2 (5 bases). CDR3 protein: CASNGLFGEQYF. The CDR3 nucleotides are TGTGCCAGCAATGGACTGTTTGGTGAGCAGTACTTC.